The 23 T cell receptor beta chains given below trace back to one sample, sequenced in a study of OX40 agonist ivuxolimab in advanced cancers. Sequenced by immunoSEQ multiplex PCR; TCRdb stores in-frame clones only, minus some. This sample has about 26,000 clones, with roughly 80% found just once. The specimen was CD4+ or CD8+ T cells sorted from blood, collected in a trial of the OX40 agonist ivuxolimab. Every receptor here comes from an adult with an advanced solid tumor such as melanoma, head and neck, liver or kidney cancer.

The V and J genes are TRBV28 and TRBJ1-2; weak D call: TRBD1 (5 bases). The germline gives CDR1 MDHEN, CDR2 SYDVKM. The V end lost 9 bases, the J end lost 0 bases, and 20 bases lay between the germline ends. The CDR3 loop spans 16 amino acids. The CDR3 sequence: CASFWGSLISNYGYTF. The CDR3 nucleotides are TGTGCCAGTTTTTGGGGGTCCCTAATATCTAACTATGGCTACACCTTC.

The chain couples TRBV4-1 to TRBJ1-2, with TRBD1 matching over 9 bases. The CDR3 totals 15 residues. The ends lost 0 bases at V and 4 bases at J; junction bases unmatched: 3. In germline, CDR1 is MGHRA, CDR2 YSYEKL. In nucleotides, the CDR3 is TGCGCCAGCAGCCAAGATAGGGGACAGGGCTATGGCTACACCTTC. Translation: CASSQDRGQGYGYTF.

The chain couples TRBV9 to TRBJ1-6, with D uncertain. The ends were cut back, 0 bases at V and 9 bases at J, with 10 bases in the middle. The V gene's germline CDR1 is SGDLS and CDR2 YYNGEE. The CDR3 contains 14 residues. For the CDR3, the DNA is TGTGCCAGCAGCGTAGGGGAGACCTTTTCACCCCTCCACTTT. It is translated as CASSVGETFSPLHF.

A few counts support this clone. The J gene is TRBJ2-7, the V gene TRBV5-1; TRBD2 might be the D (7 bases). The CDR3 is 15 residues long. V lost 1 base and J lost 2, with 13 bases in between. Germline lookup yields CDR1 SGHRS and CDR2 YFSETQ. Here the CDR3 DNA reads TGCGCCAGCAGCTTGTTCGGGGGGCAGACCTACGAGCAGTACTTC. It encodes CASSLFGGQTYEQYF.

The table lists this clone with a count of one. The chain carries TRBV6-1 and TRBJ1-1; possibly TRBD1 for D (6 bases). Germline values: CDR1 MNHNS, CDR2 SASEGT. Between the trimmed V and J ends, which lost 6 bases and 5 bases, there was a span of 7 bases. The CDR3 sequence is 11 residues long. CDR3 loop: CASRRGTEAFF. CDR3 in DNA: TGTGCCAGCAGAAGGGGGACTGAAGCTTTCTTT.

This clone was seen only once. The chain uses TRBV7-9 and TRBJ2-1, with 7 positions matching TRBD2. J was trimmed by 6 bases and V by 5 bases; bases with no gene match: 16. The CDR3 contains 17 residues. Germline values: CDR1 SEHNR, CDR2 FQNEAQ (reference sequence). The CDR3 DNA is TGTGCCAGCAGCACTTTACTAGCGTTCGGTACCTTCAATGAGCAGTTCTTC. It codes for CASSTLLAFGTFNEQFF.

The sample holds a few counts of this clone. V is TRBV5-4 and J is TRBJ2-3; possibly TRBD2 for D (5 bases). With 1 base removed from V and 4 bases from J, the gap between germline ends came to 10 bases. Germline CDR1 reads SGHNT; CDR2 reads YYREEE (reference sequence). The CDR3 totals 14 residues. For the CDR3, the DNA is TGTGCCAGCAGCTTGTGGTCTAGCCCAGATACGCAGTATTTT. Translated: CASSLWSSPDTQYF.

This chain connects TRBV9 to TRBJ2-3, with 9 bases fitting TRBD1. The ends lost 3 bases at V and 4 bases at J; junction bases unmatched: 3. Germline CDR1 reads SGDLS; CDR2 reads YYNGEE. The CDR3 runs 14 residues. The CDR3 sequence is CASSETGGPDTQYF. In DNA form, the CDR3 reads TGTGCCAGCAGCGAGACAGGGGGGCCAGATACGCAGTATTTT. The entire variable domain, with the rest obtained from reference TRBV9 and TRBJ2-3, is as follows: DSGVTQTPKHLITATGQRVTLRCSPRSGDLSVYWYQQSLDQGLQFLIQYYNGEERAKGNILERFSAQQFPDLHSELNLSSLELGDSALYFCASSETGGPDTQYFGPGTRLTVL.

The table lists this clone with a count of one. This chain links TRBV5-1 with TRBJ2-1, with D unresolved. V lost 0 bases and J 7 bases, leaving 8 bases between the germline ends. Germline lookup yields CDR1 SGHRS and CDR2 YFSETQ. The CDR3 runs to 13 residues. The CDR3 bases are TGCGCCAGCAGCTTGGCGGGTGGGAATGAGCAGTTCTTC. Amino acid sequence: CASSLAGGNEQFF.

V is TRBV5-8 and J is TRBJ1-2; tentative D call: TRBD1 (5 bases). In germline, CDR1 is SGHTS, CDR2 YDEGEE. The CDR3 runs to 12 residues. The V end was cut by 2 bases, the J end by 5 bases, with 7 bases between. CDR3 in amino acids: CASSFQGYGYTF. DNA of the CDR3: TGTGCCAGCAGCTTTCAGGGTTATGGCTACACCTTC.

The chain couples TRBV6-5 to TRBJ1-1; TRBD1 is a possible D gene (6 bases). Trimming removed 0 bases at V and 11 bases at J, with 16 bases between. This CDR3 is 14 amino acids long. The germline V gene encodes CDR1 MNHEY and CDR2 SVGAGI. The CDR3 nucleotides are TGTGCCAGCAGTTACTCGAGGGATTGGGGGCAGGCTTTCTTT. It yields the protein CASSYSRDWGQAFF.

The V gene is TRBV5-1, the J gene TRBJ2-2; 11 bases line up with TRBD1. V lost 0 bases, J lost 5 bases, and 6 bases stayed unmatched. CDR3 length: 17 amino acids. The germline CDR1 and CDR2 sequences are SGHRS and YFSETQ. The DNA for the CDR3 is TGCGCCAGCAGCTTGGGGACAGGGGGCGGGAAGACCGGGGAGCTGTTTTTT. This sequence encodes CASSLGTGGGKTGELFF. Together with reference TRBV5-1 and TRBJ2-2, the CDR3 gives the full variable domain: KAGVTQTPRYLIKTRGQQVTLSCSPISGHRSVSWYQQTPGQGLQFLFEYFSETQRNKGNFPGRFSGRQFSNSRSEMNVSTLELGDSALYLCASSLGTGGGKTGELFFGEGSRLTVL.

CDR3 in amino acids: CASSFSAPTGVIGGYTF. The CDR3 region has the DNA TGTGCCAGCAGTTTTTCGGCCCCCACAGGGGTAATAGGCGGCTACACCTTC. The chain carries TRBV27 and TRBJ1-2; 7 bases line up with TRBD1. The J segment lost 8 bases and the V segment lost 3 bases, leaving 18 bases of the junction unmatched. The germline V gene has CDR1 MNHEY and CDR2 SMNVEV (reference sequence). The CDR3 is made up of 17 amino acids.

J is TRBJ1-5 and V is TRBV25-1; TRBD1 matches 7 bases. The CDR3 loop spans 15 amino acids. The V gene's germline CDR1 is MGHDK and CDR2 SYGVNS. J gave up 4 bases and V 7 bases, and 10 bases lay outside the gene matches. This CDR3 is CASTKGTELNQPQHF. Written as DNA, the CDR3 is TGTGCCAGCACAAAGGGGACAGAACTAAATCAGCCCCAGCATTTT.

V is TRBV27 and J is TRBJ1-1; no clear D. Germline lookup yields CDR1 MNHEY and CDR2 SMNVEV (reference sequence). There are 15 residues in the CDR3. Trimming shortened V by 5 bases and J by 0 bases, and 13 bases separated the two germline ends. CDR3 sequence: CASSPPDGLNTEAFF. The CDR3 DNA reads TGTGCCAGCAGTCCCCCGGACGGTTTGAACACTGAAGCTTTCTTT.

The chain couples TRBV5-6 to TRBJ2-2; D is ambiguous. CDR1 and CDR2 (germline): SGHDT, YYEEEE. The CDR3 has 15 amino acids. The ends were cut back, 3 bases at V and 4 bases at J, with 13 bases in the middle. Written as DNA, the CDR3 is TGTGCCAGCAGCTCCCGGTGGGTTTCCACCGGGGAGCTGTTTTTT. The encoded protein is CASSSRWVSTGELFF.

The CDR3 DNA sequence: TGCAGCGGCCAAGAGGGGGCAGTAAATGAGCAGTTCTTC. Translation: CSGQEGAVNEQFF. The V and J genes are TRBV29-1 and TRBJ2-1; 7 nucleotides agree with TRBD1. Germline V gene data show CDR1 as SQVTM and CDR2 as ANQGSEA. The CDR3 totals 13 residues. The V segment lost 7 bases and the J segment 7 bases; nucleotides outside the gene matches: 10.

The chain links TRBV27 to TRBJ1-1, with D unclear. This CDR3 contains 12 residues. The germline CDR1 and CDR2 sequences are MNHEY and SMNVEV (reference sequence). V dropped 5 bases and J dropped 0 bases, with 4 bases sitting between them. The CDR3 nucleotides are TGTGCCAGCAGTCGGTTGAACACTGAAGCTTTCTTT. This translates into CASSRLNTEAFF.

This clone was observed a few times. The rearrangement links TRBV2 to TRBJ1-3, with 8 bases matching TRBD1. Germline lookup yields CDR1 SNHLY and CDR2 FYNNEI. V trimming: 7 bases; J trimming: 4 bases; junction bases outside the gene matches: 9. The CDR3 sequence is 15 residues long. CDR3 loop: CASKADRGAGNTIYF. The DNA of the CDR3 is TGTGCCAGCAAGGCTGACAGGGGTGCAGGAAACACCATATATTTT. Looking up the rest from reference TRBV2 and TRBJ1-3 gives the full variable domain: EPEVTQTPSHQVTQMGQEVILRCVPISNHLYFYWYRQILGQKVEFLVSFYNNEISEKSEIFDDQFSVERPDGSNFTLKIRSTKLEDSAMYFCASKADRGAGNTIYFGEGSWLTVV.

The genes are TRBV4-2 and TRBJ1-4, with 8 bases matching TRBD1. Per germline, CDR1 LGHNA and CDR2 YNFKEQ. V lost 0 bases and J lost 8; bases outside the gene matches: 8. The CDR3 spans 16 residues. Here the CDR3 reads CASSQERGTGGEKLFF. The CDR3 DNA sequence: TGTGCCAGCAGCCAAGAGCGCGGGACAGGTGGCGAAAAACTGTTTTTT.

The chain uses TRBV30 and TRBJ2-7; D could derive from TRBD1 or TRBD2 (5 bases each). Trimming removed 8 bases at V and 0 bases at J, with 11 bases between. This CDR3 has 12 residues. Germline V lookup: CDR1 GTSNPN, CDR2 SVGIG (reference sequence). Here the CDR3 DNA reads TGTGCCGGCCGGGGCGCCTCCTACGAGCAGTACTTC. It codes for CAGRGASYEQYF.

V gene TRBV5-6 combines with J gene TRBJ2-2; TRBD1 or TRBD2 may be the D gene (5 bases each). This CDR3 region has 15 residues. Trimming took 4 bases from V and 0 from J, leaving 10 bases between them. Germline V gene sequence: CDR1 SGHDT, CDR2 YYEEEE. The CDR3 DNA is TGTGCCAGCAGCACTGGGACGACGAACACCGGGGAGCTGTTTTTT. Translated: CASSTGTTNTGELFF.

The chain employs TRBV27 and TRBJ1-4, with D perhaps TRBD1 (5 bases). Per germline, CDR1 MNHEY and CDR2 SMNVEV (reference sequence). Trimming took 3 bases from V and 0 from J, leaving 5 bases between them. The CDR3 has 14 residues. The CDR3: CASSLGATNEKLFF. DNA of the CDR3: TGTGCCAGCAGTTTGGGGGCAACTAATGAAAAACTGTTTTTT.